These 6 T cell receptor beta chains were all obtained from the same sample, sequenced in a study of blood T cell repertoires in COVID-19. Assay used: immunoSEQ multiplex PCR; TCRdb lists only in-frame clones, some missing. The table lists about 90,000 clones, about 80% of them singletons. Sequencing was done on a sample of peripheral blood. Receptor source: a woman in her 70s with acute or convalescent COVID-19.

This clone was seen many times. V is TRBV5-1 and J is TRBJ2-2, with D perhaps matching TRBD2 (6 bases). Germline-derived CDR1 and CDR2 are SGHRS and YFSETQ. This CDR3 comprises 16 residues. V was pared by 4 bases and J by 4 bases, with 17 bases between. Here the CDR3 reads CASSPGGRRVTGELFF. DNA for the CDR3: TGCGCCAGCAGCCCCGGGGGACGGAGGGTCACCGGGGAGCTGTTTTTT.

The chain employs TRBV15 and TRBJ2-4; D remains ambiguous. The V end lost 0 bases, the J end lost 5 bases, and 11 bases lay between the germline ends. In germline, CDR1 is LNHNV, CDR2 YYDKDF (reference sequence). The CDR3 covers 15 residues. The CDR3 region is CATSRDLMQENIQYF. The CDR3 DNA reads TGTGCCACCAGCAGAGATCTGATGCAGGAAAACATTCAGTACTTC.

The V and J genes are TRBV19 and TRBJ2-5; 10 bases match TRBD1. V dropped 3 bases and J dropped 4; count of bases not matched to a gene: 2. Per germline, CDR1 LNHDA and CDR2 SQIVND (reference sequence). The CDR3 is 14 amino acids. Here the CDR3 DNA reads TGTGCCAGTAGTATGGGACAGGGGATAGAGACCCAGTACTTC. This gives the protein CASSMGQGIETQYF. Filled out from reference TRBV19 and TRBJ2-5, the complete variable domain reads DGGITQSPKYLFRKEGQNVTLSCEQNLNHDAMYWYRQDPGQGLRLIYYSQIVNDFQKGDIAEGYSVSREKKESFPLTVTSAQKNPTAFYLCASSMGQGIETQYFGPGTRLLVL.

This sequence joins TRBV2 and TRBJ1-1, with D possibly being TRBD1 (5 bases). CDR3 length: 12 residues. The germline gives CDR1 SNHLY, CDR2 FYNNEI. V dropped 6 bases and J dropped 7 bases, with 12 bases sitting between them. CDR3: CASRPGVFEAFF. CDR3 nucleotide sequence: TGTGCCAGCAGGCCGGGGGTATTTGAAGCTTTCTTT.

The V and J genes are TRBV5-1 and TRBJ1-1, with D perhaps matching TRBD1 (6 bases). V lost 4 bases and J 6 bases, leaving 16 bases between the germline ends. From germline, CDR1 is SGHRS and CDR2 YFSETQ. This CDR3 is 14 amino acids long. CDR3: CASSPDPNRAEAFF. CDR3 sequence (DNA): TGCGCCAGCAGCCCGGACCCTAACAGGGCTGAAGCTTTCTTT. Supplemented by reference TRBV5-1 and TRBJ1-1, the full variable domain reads KAGVTQTPRYLIKTRGQQVTLSCSPISGHRSVSWYQQTPGQGLQFLFEYFSETQRNKGNFPGRFSGRQFSNSRSEMNVSTLELGDSALYLCASSPDPNRAEAFFGQGTRLTVV.

This chain's CDR3 is CASSQGAGIGNGYTF. DNA of the CDR3: TGTGCCAGCAGCCAAGGGGCAGGGATAGGGAATGGCTACACCTTC. The chain uses TRBV3-1 (or the pseudogene TRBV3-2) and TRBJ1-2, with TRBD1 as a possible D gene (5 bases). The germline CDR1 and CDR2 sequences are LGHDT and YNNKEL (reference sequence). The CDR3 is 15 residues long. Trimming cost V 1 base and J 6 bases, with 15 bases left between them.